The rows below give T cell receptor beta chains drawn from one sample of a study of identifying expanded T cells in peripheral blood. Profiled with immunoSEQ multiplex PCR; TCRdb holds only in-frame clones, not every one. The sample has 90,000 to 95,000 clones, nearly 90% seen once. Sequencing input: blood. The receptors were gathered from a person between 18 and 75 years old in good health. CDR3s include the opening cysteine and the closing phenylalanine or tryptophan. D genes are given only for firm matches. The listing skips clone size in some rows; elsewhere it reads once, few, many or a size class.

clone_size: -
cdr3_length: 13
d_call: -
v_call: TRBV7-8
j_call: TRBJ1-2
cdr3_aa: CASSPGPFYGYTF
cdr3_nt: TGTGCCAGCAGCCCAGGCCCCTTCTATGGCTACACCTTC

clone_size: once
cdr3_length: 14
d_call: TRBD1
v_call: TRBV7-9
j_call: TRBJ2-1
cdr3_aa: CASSLPGQHNEQFF
cdr3_nt: TGTGCCAGCAGCTTACCGGGACAGCACAATGAGCAGTTCTTC

clone_size: once
cdr3_length: 15
d_call: TRBD1
v_call: TRBV2
j_call: TRBJ2-7
cdr3_aa: CASISFFEYRGKQYF
cdr3_nt: TGTGCCAGCATTTCCTTTTTTGAGTACAGGGGAAAGCAGTACTTC

clone_size: -
cdr3_length: 13
d_call: -
v_call: TRBV7-8
j_call: TRBJ1-1
cdr3_aa: CASSLYVGTEAFF
cdr3_nt: TGTGCCAGCAGCTTGTATGTGGGCACTGAAGCTTTCTTT

clone_size: -
cdr3_length: 12
d_call: -
v_call: TRBV5-6
j_call: TRBJ1-2
cdr3_aa: CASSSYPSGYTF
cdr3_nt: TGTGCCAGCAGCTCCTACCCATCTGGCTACACCTTC

clone_size: few
cdr3_length: 17
d_call: -
v_call: TRBV30
j_call: TRBJ1-2
cdr3_aa: CAWEGPGAEFRNYGYTF
cdr3_nt: TGTGCCTGGGAAGGACCAGGGGCAGAATTCCGTAACTATGGCTACACCTTC

clone_size: -
cdr3_length: 16
d_call: TRBD1
v_call: TRBV4-3
j_call: TRBJ1-3
cdr3_aa: CASSHAGTGAGGTIYF
cdr3_nt: TGCGCCAGCAGCCATGCAGGGACAGGGGCCGGTGGCACCATATATTTT

clone_size: -
cdr3_length: 13
d_call: -
v_call: TRBV27
j_call: TRBJ1-2
cdr3_aa: CASSLRGAYGYTF
cdr3_nt: TGTGCCAGCAGTTTACGGGGTGCCTATGGCTACACCTTC

clone_size: -
cdr3_length: 14
d_call: -
v_call: TRBV9
j_call: TRBJ1-4
cdr3_aa: CASSVGQGREKLFF
cdr3_nt: TGTGCCAGCAGCGTAGGGCAGGGGAGGGAAAAACTGTTTTTT

clone_size: -
cdr3_length: 19
d_call: TRBD2
v_call: TRBV4-2
j_call: TRBJ2-2
cdr3_aa: CASSPTAGLAVGDTGELFF
cdr3_nt: TGTGCCAGCAGCCCCACCGCGGGACTAGCGGTCGGGGACACCGGGGAGCTGTTTTTT

clone_size: -
cdr3_length: 13
d_call: TRBD1
v_call: TRBV30
j_call: TRBJ2-5
cdr3_aa: CAWGDRRPGTQYF
cdr3_nt: TGTGCCTGGGGGGACAGGCGCCCGGGGACCCAGTACTTC

clone_size: -
cdr3_length: 14
d_call: -
v_call: TRBV5-1
j_call: TRBJ1-1
cdr3_aa: CASSLVGQDTEAFF
cdr3_nt: TGCGCCAGCAGCTTGGTGGGTCAGGACACTGAAGCTTTCTTT

clone_size: once
cdr3_length: 14
d_call: -
v_call: TRBV9
j_call: TRBJ2-5
cdr3_aa: CASSVVAGEETQYF
cdr3_nt: TGTGCCAGCAGCGTAGTGGCAGGGGAAGAGACCCAGTACTTC

clone_size: -
cdr3_length: 16
d_call: TRBD2
v_call: TRBV29-1
j_call: TRBJ2-1
cdr3_aa: CSVPGLADVEYNEQFF
cdr3_nt: TGCAGCGTCCCGGGACTAGCGGACGTCGAATACAATGAGCAGTTCTTC

clone_size: -
cdr3_length: 13
d_call: -
v_call: TRBV25-1
j_call: TRBJ1-1
cdr3_aa: CASRLQRGAEAFF
cdr3_nt: TGTGCCAGCAGGCTCCAGAGGGGGGCTGAAGCTTTCTTT

clone_size: -
cdr3_length: 14
d_call: -
v_call: TRBV7-8
j_call: TRBJ2-1
cdr3_aa: CASSSTGEYNEQFF
cdr3_nt: TGTGCCAGCAGCTCGACGGGAGAGTACAATGAGCAGTTCTTC

clone_size: -
cdr3_length: 15
d_call: -
v_call: TRBV5-1
j_call: TRBJ1-1
cdr3_aa: CASSLEAGEGTEAFF
cdr3_nt: TGCGCCAGCAGCTTGGAGGCAGGGGAAGGGACTGAAGCTTTCTTT

clone_size: -
cdr3_length: 16
d_call: -
v_call: TRBV18
j_call: TRBJ1-3
cdr3_aa: CASSLTGQGAGNTIYF
cdr3_nt: TGTGCCAGCTCACTAACCGGCCAAGGGGCCGGAAACACCATATATTTT

clone_size: -
cdr3_length: 20
d_call: -
v_call: TRBV14
j_call: TRBJ2-6
cdr3_aa: CASSQVGMGGGNSGANVLTF
cdr3_nt: TGTGCCAGCAGCCAAGTTGGAATGGGTGGGGGCAACTCTGGGGCCAACGTCCTGACTTTC

clone_size: -
cdr3_length: 16
d_call: -
v_call: TRBV10-2
j_call: TRBJ1-1
cdr3_aa: CASSEHRAMLVSEAFF
cdr3_nt: TGCGCCAGCAGTGAGCACAGGGCTATGCTGGTTTCTGAAGCTTTCTTT

clone_size: few
cdr3_length: 11
d_call: -
v_call: TRBV27
j_call: TRBJ1-5
cdr3_aa: CASGYLQPQHF
cdr3_nt: TGTGCCAGCGGATACCTTCAGCCCCAGCATTTT

clone_size: once
cdr3_length: 14
d_call: TRBD1
v_call: TRBV5-1
j_call: TRBJ2-5
cdr3_aa: CASSMGQGQETQYF
cdr3_nt: TGCGCCAGCAGCATGGGACAGGGCCAAGAGACCCAGTACTTC

clone_size: -
cdr3_length: 14
d_call: -
v_call: TRBV11-2
j_call: TRBJ2-2
cdr3_aa: CASSLDRNTGELFF
cdr3_nt: TGTGCCAGCAGCCTTGACAGAAACACCGGGGAGCTGTTTTTT

clone_size: -
cdr3_length: 14
d_call: -
v_call: TRBV12-5
j_call: TRBJ1-2
cdr3_aa: CASANADPGYGYTF
cdr3_nt: TGTGCTAGTGCTAATGCCGATCCGGGGTATGGCTACACCTTC

clone_size: -
cdr3_length: 12
d_call: -
v_call: TRBV5-1
j_call: TRBJ2-3
cdr3_aa: CASTASMDTQYF
cdr3_nt: TGCGCCAGCACCGCCAGTATGGATACGCAGTATTTT

clone_size: -
cdr3_length: 11
d_call: -
v_call: TRBV5-1
j_call: TRBJ2-7
cdr3_aa: CASSSEYEQYF
cdr3_nt: TGCGCCAGCAGCTCCGAATACGAGCAGTACTTC

clone_size: -
cdr3_length: 14
d_call: TRBD2
v_call: TRBV5-4
j_call: TRBJ2-1
cdr3_aa: CASSSGLAGNEQFF
cdr3_nt: TGTGCCAGCAGTTCGGGACTAGCGGGTAATGAGCAGTTCTTC

clone_size: -
cdr3_length: 13
d_call: -
v_call: TRBV11-1
j_call: TRBJ1-2
cdr3_aa: CASSLEGTYGYTF
cdr3_nt: TGTGCCAGCAGCTTAGAGGGGACCTATGGCTACACCTTC

clone_size: -
cdr3_length: 15
d_call: TRBD1
v_call: TRBV14
j_call: TRBJ1-5
cdr3_aa: CASSQGTGAGWPQHF
cdr3_nt: TGTGCCAGCAGCCAAGGGACAGGTGCCGGGTGGCCCCAGCATTTT

clone_size: -
cdr3_length: 15
d_call: TRBD1
v_call: TRBV4-3
j_call: TRBJ1-2
cdr3_aa: CASSPGQGAFYGYTF
cdr3_nt: TGCGCCAGCAGCCCTGGGCAGGGGGCGTTCTATGGCTACACCTTC

clone_size: -
cdr3_length: 15
d_call: TRBD1
v_call: TRBV6-6
j_call: TRBJ1-5
cdr3_aa: CASRGDSAFYQPQHF
cdr3_nt: TGTGCCAGCAGAGGGGACAGCGCATTTTATCAGCCCCAGCATTTT

clone_size: -
cdr3_length: 17
d_call: -
v_call: TRBV12-5
j_call: TRBJ2-7
cdr3_aa: CASGLVIFGIGSYEQYF
cdr3_nt: TGTGCTAGTGGTTTGGTAATATTCGGGATAGGGTCCTACGAGCAGTACTTC

clone_size: -
cdr3_length: 14
d_call: TRBD2
v_call: TRBV29-1
j_call: TRBJ2-3
cdr3_aa: CSADREGPTDTQYF
cdr3_nt: TGCAGCGCCGACCGGGAGGGTCCCACAGATACGCAGTATTTT

clone_size: -
cdr3_length: 15
d_call: -
v_call: TRBV6-6
j_call: TRBJ1-2
cdr3_aa: CASSYPREPNYGYTF
cdr3_nt: TGTGCCAGCAGTTACCCCCGGGAACCTAACTATGGCTACACCTTC

clone_size: -
cdr3_length: 13
d_call: -
v_call: TRBV5-6
j_call: TRBJ1-2
cdr3_aa: CASSPGTNYGYTF
cdr3_nt: TGTGCCAGCAGCCCGGGGACGAACTATGGCTACACCTTC

clone_size: -
cdr3_length: 14
d_call: -
v_call: TRBV19
j_call: TRBJ1-1
cdr3_aa: CASSRNGRGTEAFF
cdr3_nt: TGTGCCAGTAGTAGAAACGGGAGAGGGACTGAAGCTTTCTTT

clone_size: once
cdr3_length: 15
d_call: -
v_call: TRBV4-1
j_call: TRBJ1-2
cdr3_aa: CASRFAGGKNYGYTF
cdr3_nt: TGCGCCAGCAGATTCGCCGGGGGCAAAAACTATGGCTACACCTTC

clone_size: -
cdr3_length: 14
d_call: TRBD2
v_call: TRBV7-3
j_call: TRBJ2-3
cdr3_aa: CASSFGLAVDTQYF
cdr3_nt: TGTGCCAGCAGCTTCGGACTAGCGGTTGATACGCAGTATTTT

clone_size: -
cdr3_length: 14
d_call: -
v_call: TRBV6-4
j_call: TRBJ1-2
cdr3_aa: CASSDMEGSGGYTF
cdr3_nt: TGTGCCAGCAGTGACATGGAGGGGAGCGGTGGCTACACCTTC

clone_size: -
cdr3_length: 15
d_call: TRBD1
v_call: TRBV4-1
j_call: TRBJ2-1
cdr3_aa: CASSQQGDLVNEQFF
cdr3_nt: TGCGCCAGCAGCCAACAGGGGGATTTGGTCAATGAGCAGTTCTTC

clone_size: -
cdr3_length: 15
d_call: -
v_call: TRBV2
j_call: TRBJ1-2
cdr3_aa: CASSARTSTYNGYTF
cdr3_nt: TGTGCCAGCAGTGCCAGGACATCGACGTACAATGGCTACACCTTC

clone_size: once
cdr3_length: 17
d_call: -
v_call: TRBV10-2
j_call: TRBJ2-7
cdr3_aa: CASSELRWLGTTYEQYF
cdr3_nt: TGCGCCAGCAGTGAACTCAGGTGGCTAGGGACCACGTACGAGCAGTACTTC

clone_size: -
cdr3_length: 13
d_call: -
v_call: TRBV4-1
j_call: TRBJ1-6
cdr3_aa: CASSPSPRRPLHF
cdr3_nt: TGCGCCAGCAGCCCCTCCCCCCGTCGGCCCCTCCACTTT

clone_size: -
cdr3_length: 10
d_call: -
v_call: TRBV20-1
j_call: TRBJ1-2
cdr3_aa: CSAPDYGYTF
cdr3_nt: TGCAGTGCTCCCGACTATGGCTACACCTTC

clone_size: -
cdr3_length: 14
d_call: TRBD1
v_call: TRBV13
j_call: TRBJ1-6
cdr3_aa: CASSVIQGDSPLHF
cdr3_nt: TGTGCCAGCAGTGTAATACAGGGGGATTCACCCCTCCACTTT

clone_size: -
cdr3_length: 12
d_call: -
v_call: TRBV5-1
j_call: TRBJ1-2
cdr3_aa: CASSAGLGGYTF
cdr3_nt: TGCGCCAGCAGCGCCGGTCTGGGGGGCTACACCTTC

clone_size: -
cdr3_length: 17
d_call: TRBD2
v_call: TRBV12-5
j_call: TRBJ2-4
cdr3_aa: CASGLPNWGGNENIQYF
cdr3_nt: TGTGCTAGTGGTTTGCCTAACTGGGGGGGGAACGAAAACATTCAGTACTTC

clone_size: -
cdr3_length: 14
d_call: TRBD1
v_call: TRBV19
j_call: TRBJ1-1
cdr3_aa: CASRGQLLNTEAFF
cdr3_nt: TGTGCCAGTAGGGGACAGTTATTGAACACTGAAGCTTTCTTT

clone_size: -
cdr3_length: 15
d_call: -
v_call: TRBV4-1
j_call: TRBJ2-2
cdr3_aa: CASSQDRTNTGELFF
cdr3_nt: TGCGCCAGCAGCCAAGACAGGACTAACACCGGGGAGCTGTTTTTT

clone_size: -
cdr3_length: 13
d_call: -
v_call: TRBV7-2
j_call: TRBJ1-1
cdr3_aa: CASSLAPQTEAFF
cdr3_nt: TGTGCCAGCAGCTTAGCCCCACAAACTGAAGCTTTCTTT

clone_size: -
cdr3_length: 12
d_call: -
v_call: TRBV2
j_call: TRBJ1-1
cdr3_aa: CASVMLDTEAFF
cdr3_nt: TGTGCCAGCGTTATGTTGGACACTGAAGCTTTCTTT

clone_size: -
cdr3_length: 14
d_call: -
v_call: TRBV5-5
j_call: TRBJ2-2
cdr3_aa: CASSLGENTGELFF
cdr3_nt: TGTGCCAGCAGCTTAGGGGAGAACACCGGGGAGCTGTTTTTT

clone_size: -
cdr3_length: 16
d_call: -
v_call: TRBV5-1
j_call: TRBJ2-2
cdr3_aa: CASFPSTVRTTGELFF
cdr3_nt: TGCGCCAGTTTCCCATCGACAGTCCGTACCACCGGGGAGCTGTTTTTT

clone_size: -
cdr3_length: 17
d_call: -
v_call: TRBV23-1
j_call: TRBJ2-1
cdr3_aa: CASSRVVVGVDQNEQFF
cdr3_nt: TGCGCCAGCAGTCGAGTTGTCGTGGGGGTAGATCAGAATGAGCAGTTCTTC

clone_size: -
cdr3_length: 14
d_call: -
v_call: TRBV7-3
j_call: TRBJ2-1
cdr3_aa: CASSLGHQSNEQFF
cdr3_nt: TGTGCCAGCAGCTTGGGACACCAGAGCAATGAGCAGTTCTTC

clone_size: -
cdr3_length: 14
d_call: -
v_call: TRBV7-9
j_call: TRBJ1-5
cdr3_aa: CASSLGLADQPQHF
cdr3_nt: TGTGCCAGCAGCTTAGGCCTGGCCGATCAGCCCCAGCATTTT

clone_size: -
cdr3_length: 15
d_call: -
v_call: TRBV25-1
j_call: TRBJ2-1
cdr3_aa: CASSESGKGFGEQFF
cdr3_nt: TGTGCCAGCAGTGAATCCGGAAAGGGGTTTGGTGAGCAGTTCTTC

clone_size: -
cdr3_length: 13
d_call: TRBD1
v_call: TRBV7-8
j_call: TRBJ2-5
cdr3_aa: CASSPGTVKTQYF
cdr3_nt: TGTGCCAGCAGTCCGGGGACAGTAAAGACCCAGTACTTC

clone_size: -
cdr3_length: 14
d_call: -
v_call: TRBV7-2
j_call: TRBJ2-5
cdr3_aa: CASSRPGAQETQYF
cdr3_nt: TGTGCCAGCAGCCGACCGGGGGCACAAGAGACCCAGTACTTC

clone_size: -
cdr3_length: 13
d_call: -
v_call: TRBV19
j_call: TRBJ2-1
cdr3_aa: CASSILLLNEQFF
cdr3_nt: TGTGCCAGTAGTATACTCCTGCTGAATGAGCAGTTCTTC